A single sample gave rise to the 30 T cell receptor beta chains below, sequenced in a study of cytomegalovirus exposure and HLA in healthy donors (dated by TCRdb to 2016 to 2017). Receptors were amplified or captured by the immunoSEQ multiplex PCR assay. The multiplex PCR relied on a mix of 60 forward primers for TCR Vbeta segments and 13 reverse primers for TCR Jbeta segments. The source is immuneACCESS, and TCRdb retained only in-frame sequences with V and J called. Part of the clones is not carried over; for the studies checked, unresolved V genes explain less than half of this, and the remainder is unexplained. The table for this sample lists roughly 200,000 clones. About 6% of the sample lies in the top ten. Material: PBMCs. The receptors were sampled from a man younger than 40 in good health and CMV-seronegative.

V is TRBV18 and J is TRBJ1-4, with D possibly matching TRBD1 (6 bases). This CDR3 has 16 amino acids. Trimming shortened V by 1 base and J by 4 bases, and 13 bases separated the two germline ends. Per the germline V gene, CDR1 is KGHSH and CDR2 is LQKENI. This CDR3 reads CASSPRSGQSNEKLFF. In nucleotides, the CDR3 is TGTGCCAGCTCACCACGCTCCGGACAGAGTAATGAAAAACTGTTTTTT. Full variable domain (remainder filled in from reference TRBV18 and TRBJ1-4): NAGVMQNPRHLVRRRGQEARLRCSPMKGHSHVYWYRQLPEEGLKFMVYLQKENIIDESGMPKERFSAEFPKEGPSILRIQQVVRGDSAAYFCASSPRSGQSNEKLFFGSGTQLSVL.

The chain combines TRBV19 with TRBJ2-7; 7 nucleotides match TRBD2. The CDR3 loop spans 13 amino acids. Looked up from germline, CDR1 is LNHDA and CDR2 is SQIVND (reference sequence). V gave up 8 bases and J gave up 1 base; unmatched junction bases: 5. The CDR3 sequence: CASGAGNSYEQYF. CDR3 in DNA: TGTGCCAGTGGAGCGGGGAATTCCTACGAGCAGTACTTC.

This chain connects TRBV19 to TRBJ1-5; 7 bases match TRBD1. The CDR3 loop spans 15 amino acids. Germline lookup yields CDR1 LNHDA and CDR2 SQIVND (reference sequence). V was pared by 7 bases and J by 7 bases, with 13 bases of the junction left unmatched. This CDR3 is CASTPLDRVHQPQHF. In DNA, the CDR3 is TGTGCCAGTACCCCCCTCGACAGGGTCCACCAGCCCCAGCATTTT. The full variable domain, its missing parts supplied by reference TRBV19 and TRBJ1-5, is DGGITQSPKYLFRKEGQNVTLSCEQNLNHDAMYWYRQDPGQGLRLIYYSQIVNDFQKGDIAEGYSVSREKKESFPLTVTSAQKNPTAFYLCASTPLDRVHQPQHFGDGTRLSIL.

This chain links TRBV7-9 with TRBJ1-3; no clear D gene. Germline CDR1 and CDR2: SEHNR and FQNEAQ (reference sequence). The ends were cut back, 8 bases at V and 11 bases at J, with 25 bases in the middle. This CDR3 region has 15 residues. CDR3 DNA: TGTGCCAGCGGGCCAGAGGGCACTTCCAAGAGGGCCATATATTTT. It translates to CASGPEGTSKRAIYF.

The CDR3: CASSYDGFEGEKLFF. The CDR3 region has the DNA TGTGCCAGCAGCTACGACGGGTTCGAGGGTGAAAAACTGTTTTTT. J is TRBJ1-4 and V is TRBV28; no definite D call. The germline CDR1 and CDR2 sequences are MDHEN and SYDVKM. The CDR3 has 15 amino acids. Trimming cost V 6 bases and J 7 bases, with 18 bases left between them.

V usage is TRBV11-3 and J usage is TRBJ2-2, with D maybe TRBD2 (5 bases). The CDR3 length is 13 residues. Germline V gene lookup returns CDR1 SGHNT and CDR2 YENEEA. Trimming took off 6 bases at V and 5 bases at J, with 10 bases between the two ends. Here the CDR3 reads CASRPTSTGELFF. DNA for the CDR3: TGTGCCAGCAGACCCACTAGTACCGGGGAGCTGTTTTTT.

This chain uses TRBV5-1 with TRBJ2-2; 8 nucleotides line up with TRBD2. Looked up from germline, CDR1 is SGHRS and CDR2 is YFSETQ. Losses at the gene ends were 4 bases for V and 6 bases for J; bases not matched to a gene: 8. CDR3 size: 15 residues. The DNA for the CDR3 is TGCGCCAGCAGCGGGGCTACTAGCGGTTCCGGGGAGCTGTTTTTT. It translates to CASSGATSGSGELFF.

The chain is built from TRBV28 and TRBJ1-4; 9 bases match TRBD1. J was trimmed by 8 bases and V by 3 bases; bases with no gene match: 7. The CDR3 extends over 15 amino acids. From germline, CDR1 is MDHEN and CDR2 SYDVKM. DNA of the CDR3: TGTGCCAGCAGTTTGCCACAGGGGGCAGGCGAAAAACTGTTTTTT. It is translated as CASSLPQGAGEKLFF.

The rearrangement links TRBV7-6 to TRBJ2-7, with TRBD1 matching over 8 bases. Trimming cost V 5 bases and J 3 bases; bases outside gene matches: 9. Germline V gene lookup returns CDR1 SGHVS and CDR2 FNYEAQ. CDR3 length: 15 amino acids. In DNA form, the CDR3 reads TGTGCCAGCAGCCCCGGGTCACAGGGGGGCTACGAGCAGTACTTC. This translates into CASSPGSQGGYEQYF.

The V call is TRBV6-1, the J call TRBJ1-2, with TRBD1 as a possible D gene (6 bases). CDR3 length: 14 amino acids. Germline-derived CDR1 and CDR2 are MNHNS and SASEGT. Trimming shortened V by 4 bases and J by 2 bases, and 11 bases separated the two germline ends. CDR3 loop: CASSGWTANYGYTF. The CDR3, as DNA: TGTGCCAGCAGTGGGTGGACAGCGAACTATGGCTACACCTTC.

This chain links TRBV6-6 with TRBJ2-7; D gene ambiguous. This CDR3 has 16 amino acids. The V end was cut by 2 bases, the J end by 2 bases, with 16 bases between. Germline CDR1 and CDR2: MNHNY and SVGAGI (reference sequence). Written as DNA, the CDR3 is TGTGCCAGCAGTTACAGTGCAACAGATTCCCCCTACGAGCAGTACTTC. It codes for CASSYSATDSPYEQYF.

This chain's CDR3 is CASSSTWGAQHF. CDR3 DNA: TGTGCCAGCAGTTCCACTTGGGGAGCCCAGCATTTT. The rearrangement uses TRBV27 and TRBJ1-5; D call uncertain. The CDR3 is 12 residues long. V was shortened by 4 bases and J by 11 bases, with 12 bases between the two germline ends. In germline, CDR1 is MNHEY, CDR2 SMNVEV (reference sequence).

The chain has TRBV28 and TRBJ2-7; a weak D match, TRBD2 (5 bases). The CDR3 loop spans 13 amino acids. Trimming shortened V by 6 bases and J by 6 bases, and 15 bases separated the two germline ends. Germline values: CDR1 MDHEN, CDR2 SYDVKM. DNA of the CDR3: TGTGCCAGCAGCACCCCCGGCGGGCCCGAGCAGTACTTC. Encoded protein: CASSTPGGPEQYF.

This chain links TRBV7-9 with TRBJ2-7; D may be TRBD1 (5 bases). Between the trimmed V and J ends, which lost 4 bases and 0 bases, there was a span of 7 bases. The CDR3 length is 13 residues. CDR1 SEHNR and CDR2 FQNEAQ come from the germline V gene (reference sequence). Here the CDR3 DNA reads TGTGCCAGCAGCTCCGGACACTCCTACGAGCAGTACTTC. Translated: CASSSGHSYEQYF.

The chain recombines TRBV11-1 with TRBJ2-3, with a possible D match to TRBD1 (6 bases). Germline V gene data show CDR1 as SGHAT and CDR2 as FQDESV (reference sequence). V lost 3 bases, J lost 5 bases, and 9 bases lay in between. The CDR3 contains 13 residues. The CDR3, as DNA: TGTGCCAGCAGCTTGGGGGCTGAAGATACGCAGTATTTT. This gives the protein CASSLGAEDTQYF.

The genes are TRBV11-2 and TRBJ2-1; D not certain. V lost 6 bases and J lost 1, with 4 bases in between. The germline gives CDR1 SGHAT, CDR2 FQNNGV. This CDR3 contains 12 residues. CDR3 residues: CASSPSYNEQFF. As DNA, the CDR3 is TGTGCCAGCAGTCCATCCTACAATGAGCAGTTCTTC.

V is TRBV9 and J is TRBJ1-4; 10 nucleotides agree with TRBD1. This CDR3 is built from 17 residues. V lost 3 bases and J lost 7; bases outside the gene matches: 12. CDR1 and CDR2 (germline): SGDLS, YYNGEE. The CDR3 nucleotides are TGTGCCAGCAGCGCGCGAACAGAGACAGGGGGCTTTGAAAAACTGTTTTTT. Protein product: CASSARTETGGFEKLFF.

The gene calls are TRBV6-1 and TRBJ1-2; 7 bases are shared with TRBD1. The CDR3 has 14 amino acids. Trimming cost V 6 bases and J 4 bases; bases outside gene matches: 8. Germline CDR1 is MNHNS and CDR2 is SASEGT. Written as DNA, the CDR3 is TGTGCCAGCAGCCTTAGGGGGCCTGTCTATGGCTACACCTTC. Protein: CASSLRGPVYGYTF.

The chain is built from TRBV6-1 and TRBJ2-7, with D perhaps matching TRBD1 (5 bases). V lost 10 bases and J 0 bases, leaving 16 bases between the germline ends. The CDR3 is made up of 14 amino acids. Germline CDR1 is MNHNS and CDR2 is SASEGT. The CDR3 loop is CATDSPRSSYEQYF. The DNA for the CDR3 is TGTGCCACCGACAGTCCTCGTAGCTCCTACGAGCAGTACTTC.

The chain carries TRBV7-8 and TRBJ2-1; 7 bases are a match to TRBD2. The junction had 18 bases not matched to a gene; V was cut back by 5 bases and J by 8 bases. CDR1 and CDR2 (germline): SGHVS, FQNEAQ. The CDR3 consists of 17 residues. DNA of the CDR3: TGTGCCAGCAGCGCAGCGGTCGCTAGCGGTTTAAGGGATGAGCAGTTCTTC. This gives the protein CASSAAVASGLRDEQFF. Drawing the rest from reference TRBV7-8 and TRBJ2-1, the complete variable domain is GAGVSQSPRYKVAKRGQDVALRCDPISGHVSLFWYQQALGQGPEFLTYFQNEAQLDKSGLPSDRFFAERPEGSVSTLKIQRTQQEDSAVYLCASSAAVASGLRDEQFFGPGTRLTVL.

The rearrangement joins TRBV5-1 to TRBJ2-7; TRBD2 matches at 8 bases. J gave up 5 bases and V 1 base, and 8 bases lay outside the gene matches. Germline V CDR1 and CDR2: SGHRS, YFSETQ. This CDR3 comprises 15 residues. Here the CDR3 reads CASSLFTAGGHEQYF. In DNA form, the CDR3 reads TGCGCCAGCAGCTTGTTTACCGCGGGAGGCCACGAGCAGTACTTC. Variable domain in full (rest from reference TRBV5-1 and TRBJ2-7): KAGVTQTPRYLIKTRGQQVTLSCSPISGHRSVSWYQQTPGQGLQFLFEYFSETQRNKGNFPGRFSGRQFSNSRSEMNVSTLELGDSALYLCASSLFTAGGHEQYFGPGTRLTVT.

The chain uses TRBV6-5 and TRBJ2-3, with 11 bases aligning to TRBD1. CDR3 length: 16 residues. V dropped 0 bases and J dropped 4; count of bases not matched to a gene: 3. The V gene's germline CDR1 is MNHEY and CDR2 SVGAGI. The DNA for the CDR3 is TGTGCCAGCAGTTACTCAGGGACAGGGGGACCAGATACGCAGTATTTT. This gives the protein CASSYSGTGGPDTQYF.

This rearrangement joins TRBV5-6 to TRBJ2-2; 10 positions agree with TRBD2. The CDR3 loop spans 15 amino acids. Per germline, CDR1 SGHDT and CDR2 YYEEEE. The J segment lost 7 bases and the V segment lost 2 bases, leaving 5 bases of the junction unmatched. DNA for the CDR3: TGTGCCAGCAGCTTACCAGCGGGAGGGGTCGGGGAGCTGTTTTTT. It encodes CASSLPAGGVGELFF.

The chain recombines TRBV5-4 with TRBJ1-3; no clear D. There are 14 residues in the CDR3. CDR1 is SGHNT and CDR2 is YYREEE in the germline V gene (reference sequence). Trimming pared 3 bases from V and 0 bases from J, leaving 7 bases between. This chain's CDR3 is CASSYFGSGNTIYF. In DNA form, the CDR3 reads TGTGCCAGCAGCTATTTCGGCTCTGGAAACACCATATATTTT.

This chain links TRBV18 with TRBJ1-2, with D perhaps TRBD1 (5 bases). Trimming took 6 bases from V and 0 from J, leaving 14 bases between them. CDR1 and CDR2 (germline): KGHSH, LQKENI. This CDR3 contains 15 residues. CDR3 protein: CASSPVTETNYGYTF. DNA for the CDR3: TGTGCCAGCTCCCCGGTGACAGAAACTAACTATGGCTACACCTTC.

J is TRBJ1-5 and V is TRBV30; 12 nucleotides align to TRBD1. With 1 base clipped from V and 6 bases from J, the junction kept 4 bases outside the gene matches. This CDR3 is 15 amino acids long. Germline V CDR1 and CDR2: GTSNPN, SVGIG (reference sequence). The CDR3 DNA sequence: TGTGCCTGGAGTGACGGGACAGGGGGCGTTCAGCCCCAGCATTTT. Translation: CAWSDGTGGVQPQHF.

J is TRBJ2-2 and V is TRBV29-1, with 8 bases lining up with TRBD1. This CDR3 is built from 14 residues. Germline trimming cut 5 bases from V and 2 bases from J; bases unmatched to any gene: 4. The germline gives CDR1 SQVTM, CDR2 ANQGSEA. The CDR3, as DNA: TGCAGCGTTCCGGGACAGGCCAACACCGGGGAGCTGTTTTTT. Protein sequence: CSVPGQANTGELFF.

The V call is TRBV7-9, the J call TRBJ1-4; TRBD1 is a possible D gene (5 bases). The V end was cut by 2 bases, the J end by 8 bases, with 18 bases between. Germline CDR1 reads SEHNR; CDR2 reads FQNEAQ (reference sequence). The CDR3 runs to 16 residues. CDR3 in amino acids: CASSLRGGGGEEKLFF. DNA for the CDR3: TGTGCCAGCAGCTTAAGGGGCGGGGGAGGCGAAGAAAAACTGTTTTTT.

DNA of the CDR3: TGTGCCAGCAGCCAAGGCGACCCTAGCGTTACTAGCACAGATACGCAGTATTTT. Translation gives CASSQGDPSVTSTDTQYF. The chain joins TRBV4-2 to TRBJ2-3; D is perhaps TRBD2 (6 bases). Trimming removed 1 base at V and 0 bases at J, with 17 bases between. Per the germline V gene, CDR1 is LGHNA and CDR2 is YNFKEQ. The CDR3 consists of 18 residues.

The chain combines TRBV15 with TRBJ2-2; D perhaps matches TRBD2 (5 bases). CDR1 and CDR2 from the germline V gene are LNHNV and YYDKDF (reference sequence). With 0 bases removed from V and 1 base from J, the gap between germline ends came to 12 bases. The CDR3 is 17 residues long. CDR3 DNA: TGTGCCACCAGCAGAGATCGAGGGTTTGGGAACACCGGGGAGCTGTTTTTT. Encoded protein: CATSRDRGFGNTGELFF.